The source of this T cell receptor (beta chain) is a study of T-cell reconstitution after alpha-beta-depleted transplantation in children. This sample's TCRbeta library carried unique molecular identifier barcodes. TCRdb reprocessed the PCR reads via MiXCR and lists one record per CDR3 protein. The sample carries roughly 30,000 distinct CDR3 sequences, nearly 6.5% recorded once. This clonotype has a count of ten or more. The antigen remains undetermined. Whole-study results and caveats: Approximately two months post-transplant, alpha-beta T cells reportedly originated from several hundred expanded graft clones.

Germline trimming cut 1 base from V and 4 bases from J; bases unmatched to any gene: 6. The CDR3 loop spans 15 amino acids. The specimen comprised peripheral blood, sampled 60 days after TCRalphabeta/CD19-depleted stem cell transplant. This TCR was recovered from a child less than two years old who had a stem cell transplant for acute myeloid leukemia, so the T cells may come from the graft donor. This chain joins TRBV12-3 or TRBV12-4 and TRBJ1-2; 7 nucleotides agree with TRBD1. CDR3 sequence (DNA): TGTGCCAGCAGTTTAGGGGACAGCACCGTCTATGGCTACACCTTC. Translation gives CASSLGDSTVYGYTF.